This T cell receptor beta chain is from a study of OX40 agonist ivuxolimab in advanced cancers. Background for the entire study: Ivuxolimab, which targeted the costimulatory receptor OX40 (CD134), was an agonistic, fully human IgG2 monoclonal antibody. Intravenous ivuxolimab was administered to patients every 2 weeks at six dose levels: 0.01, 0.1, 0.3, 1.5, 3 and 10 mg/kg. Of the approximately 54 dose-escalation patients, hepatocellular carcinoma was present in about 20, melanoma in roughly 15, renal cell carcinoma in 9 and head and neck cancer in 9. In the dose-escalation cohort, around four fifths of patients were male, and the mean age was 60 years with a range of about 20 to 90. Prior anti-PD-1, anti-PD-L1 or anti-CTLA-4 therapy was permitted, and roughly two fifths of dose-escalation patients had received checkpoint inhibitors. Partial responses occurred in three dose-escalation patients, of whom one had hepatocellular carcinoma and two had cutaneous melanoma. Peripheral TCRbeta sequencing aimed to test whether ivuxolimab altered TCR sequence diversity and caused clonal T-cell expansion. The paper reports the monotherapy dose-escalation portion (N ≈ 50 patients) of the phase I ivuxolimab trial. Paper-wide results and their limitations: The antigen specificity of the clonally expanded peripheral T cells was not determined. In partial responders in the 0.1-3.0 mg/kg groups, normalized peripheral clonal expansion was found to be among the lowest, especially among CD8+ T cells. At doses of 0.1 to 3.0 mg/kg, clonal expansion of both CD4+ and CD8+ blood T cells was observed from baseline to week 6. After ivuxolimab, CD8+ T cells had more expanded clones than CD4+ T cells on average. Low levels of normalized T-cell clonal expansion were also seen in some patients who did not respond.

The trial excluded patients who had a history of autoimmune disease or were on systemic immunosuppression. In every dose cohort, peripheral blood was drawn for TCR sequencing at baseline, cycle 4 day 1, and cycle 7 day 1. Samples came from an open-label, multicenter, first-in-human phase I dose-escalation trial of ivuxolimab. Adults with locally advanced or metastatic melanoma, renal cell carcinoma, hepatocellular carcinoma or head and neck squamous cell carcinoma were enrolled in the trial. Before TCR sequencing, CD4+ T cells and CD8+ T cells were sorted from peripheral blood as separate populations. V gives up 4 bases and J gives up 7 bases, and the segment between their germline ends measures 17 bases. The CDR3 runs 15 amino acids, cysteine and phenylalanine included. Only the CDR3 part of the read is kept: 45 bases, read in frame from the first base. CDR1 and CDR2 are drawn from the germline V gene: SGHDT, YYEEEE.

With regard to this clone: What this receptor recognizes is not known. Nothing much larger sits one base from this clone, and base qualities are not available.

Genomic DNA was isolated from the sorted cells so that the TCRbeta CDR3 region could be sequenced. The immunoSEQ Assay was used to sequence the TCRbeta CDR3 regions. The table comes from immuneACCESS by way of TCRdb, which keeps in-frame sequences with V and J called. Part of the clones is missing from these tables; in studies checked, under half for an unresolved V gene and the rest for unknown reasons. The sample has more than 25,000 clones on record, more than 75% of them singletons. Around 21% of the sample comes from the top ten. Sequencing was performed on CD4+ or CD8+ T cells sorted from blood, taken in a trial of the OX40 agonist ivuxolimab. The clonotype originates from an adult with an advanced solid tumor such as melanoma, head and neck, liver or kidney cancer. The chain couples TRBV5-6 to TRBJ2-2; the D gene is unclear. The base sequence is TGTGCCAGCAGCATATCCACCTTACTTGGCGGGGAGCTGTTTTTT. Its translation reads: CASSISTLLGGELFF.